This T cell receptor beta chain originates from a study of identical twins. General observations from the study: A partial confounding effect on zero-insertion analyses could come from invariant MAIT and iNKT cells.

Using its own MiXCR run on the 5' RACE reads, TCRdb lists one record per CDR3 protein. The sample holds some 710,000 distinct CDR3 sequences; around 5.7% are singletons and the top ten take around 2%. As for this clonotype: Its antigen is not known.

The source is a man aged 18 to 35 in good health. Sequenced sample: naive T cells sorted from blood.

CDR3 in DNA: TGTGCCAGCAGCCAAGGGACCCGGACTAGCGGGACTCTCCGGACCGGGGAGCTGTTTTTT. This gives the protein CASSQGTRTSGTLRTGELFF. The rearrangement uses TRBV4-2 and TRBJ2-2; 12 bases match TRBD2. V was pared by 1 base and J by 5 bases, with 14 bases of the junction left unmatched. Germline assignment: CDR1 LGHNA and CDR2 YNFKEQ. The CDR3 covers 20 residues.